Detailed here is one T cell receptor (beta chain). Using immunoSEQ multiplex PCR, the repertoire was profiled, and TCRdb retains in-frame clones only, with some absent. Among under 450,000 clones listed, roughly 86% were seen once. This sample is drawn from a study of blood T cell repertoires in COVID-19. CDR3 length: 15 residues. Germline values: CDR1 WSHSY, CDR2 SAAADI. Trimming stripped 3 bases from V and 5 bases from J, with 14 bases between. The specimen sequenced was PBMCs or T cells enriched from blood (not recorded which). The chain joins TRBV10-2 to TRBJ1-5, with TRBD1 as a possible D gene (6 bases). The clonotype was recovered from a man aged 25 to 45 who had recovered from COVID-19. CDR3 residues: CASSDIVGGHQPQHF. The CDR3 DNA is TGCGCCAGCAGTGATATAGTTGGGGGCCATCAGCCCCAGCATTTT.